Reported below is one T cell receptor (beta chain). The source of the sample is a study of response to subunit inactivated influenza vaccine. TCRdb reanalysed the RT-PCR reads using MiXCR and keeps one entry per CDR3 protein. The sample yields hundreds of thousands of distinct CDR3 sequences, 12% seen once. The V segment lost 2 bases and the J segment 2 bases; nucleotides outside the gene matches: 8. The CDR3 covers 16 residues. Per germline, CDR1 DFQATT and CDR2 SNEGSKA (reference sequence). The sequence derives from a man between 45 and 60 years old who received an inactivated influenza vaccine. This chain links TRBV20-1 with TRBJ2-3; 9 bases agree with TRBD2. Sequences were derived from PBMCs from blood, sampled on the day of vaccination. CDR3 amino acids: CSARRVSGGLTDTQYF. Written as DNA, the CDR3 is TGCAGTGCTAGAAGGGTTAGCGGGGGCCTCACAGATACGCAGTATTTT.